A selection of T cell receptor beta chains follows, all from one sample in a study of Graves' ophthalmopathy and Graves' hyperthyroidism. TCRdb fed the multiplex PCR reads into MiXCR, producing one record per CDR3 protein. The table shows 350,000 or so distinct CDR3 sequences, with 15% to 20% occurring only once. Sequenced input: peripheral blood. These receptors were taken from an adult man with Graves' ophthalmopathy. The CDR3 runs from the conserved cysteine through the conserved F or W. The order of the fields is V gene, clone size, D gene, J gene, CDR3 DNA, CDR3 protein. The D gene is left open where the match is weak. Clone size is shown for a subset of rows, as once, few, many or a class of expanded clone.

v_gene: TRBV11-1
abundance: -
d_gene: -
j_gene: TRBJ1-6
CDR3nt: TGTGCCAGCAGCCCCCGGCCGATCGGGACCACTAATTCACCCCTCCACTTT
CDR3aa: CASSPRPIGTTNSPLHF

v_gene: TRBV6-2/TRBV6-3
abundance: many
d_gene: TRBD2
j_gene: TRBJ2-7
CDR3nt: TGTGCCAGCAGTTACTCCTGGCTAGCGGGAGGAGGGGCCCACGAGCAGTACTTC
CDR3aa: CASSYSWLAGGGAHEQYF

v_gene: TRBV11-2
abundance: many
d_gene: TRBD1
j_gene: TRBJ2-2
CDR3nt: TGTGCCAGCAGCCGGGACAGGGGGCGCGGCGGGGAGCTGTTTTTT
CDR3aa: CASSRDRGRGGELFF

v_gene: TRBV2
abundance: many
d_gene: -
j_gene: TRBJ1-1
CDR3nt: TGTGCCAGCAGACAAACCCGGTCTGGCCGAGGGGAAGCTTTCTTT
CDR3aa: CASRQTRSGRGEAFF

v_gene: TRBV7-2
abundance: many
d_gene: -
j_gene: TRBJ2-2
CDR3nt: TGTGCCAGCAGCTTACGCGCCGGGGAGCTGTTTTTT
CDR3aa: CASSLRAGELFF

v_gene: TRBV7-3
abundance: few
d_gene: -
j_gene: TRBJ2-3
CDR3nt: TGTGCCAGCAGCTTATATGGAACAGATACGCAGTATTTT
CDR3aa: CASSLYGTDTQYF

v_gene: TRBV6-2/TRBV6-3
abundance: -
d_gene: TRBD1
j_gene: TRBJ2-6
CDR3nt: TGTGCCAGCAGTTACTCGGGACAGGGGGCGCGGGGGGCCAACGTCCTGACTTTC
CDR3aa: CASSYSGQGARGANVLTF

v_gene: TRBV20-1
abundance: many
d_gene: TRBD2
j_gene: TRBJ2-7
CDR3nt: TGCAGTGCTAGGGATGACGTAGCGGGGGGTTTGTACGAGCAGTACTTC
CDR3aa: CSARDDVAGGLYEQYF

v_gene: TRBV11-1
abundance: many
d_gene: TRBD2
j_gene: TRBJ2-2
CDR3nt: TGTGCCAGCAGCTCCGTGACTAGCGGGTACACCGGGGAGCTGTTTTTT
CDR3aa: CASSSVTSGYTGELFF

v_gene: TRBV12-3/TRBV12-4
abundance: -
d_gene: -
j_gene: TRBJ1-1
CDR3nt: TGTGCCAGCAGTTTAGGTTCCGGTGAAGCTTTCTTT
CDR3aa: CASSLGSGEAFF

v_gene: TRBV6-1
abundance: many
d_gene: TRBD2
j_gene: TRBJ2-5
CDR3nt: TGTGCCAGCAGTGAAGGTCTAGGGAGGGAGGAGACCCAGTACTTC
CDR3aa: CASSEGLGREETQYF

v_gene: TRBV20-1
abundance: -
d_gene: TRBD2
j_gene: TRBJ2-1
CDR3nt: TGCAGTGCTAGTGAGCGGGAGGTATACAATGAGCAGTTCTTC
CDR3aa: CSASEREVYNEQFF

v_gene: TRBV12-3/TRBV12-4
abundance: many
d_gene: -
j_gene: TRBJ1-1
CDR3nt: TGTGCCAGCAGTTTGGGGGGGCAAGGTGAAGCTTTCTTT
CDR3aa: CASSLGGQGEAFF

v_gene: TRBV4-3
abundance: -
d_gene: -
j_gene: TRBJ2-2
CDR3nt: TGCGCCAGCAGCCAACAAACAGGCACCACCGGGGAGCTGTTTTTT
CDR3aa: CASSQQTGTTGELFF

v_gene: TRBV24-1
abundance: -
d_gene: TRBD1
j_gene: TRBJ1-5
CDR3nt: TGTGCCACCAGTGATGGCGGGACAGTGTTTCGCAATCAGCCCCAGCCTTTT
CDR3aa: CATSDGGTVFRNQPQPF

v_gene: TRBV29-1
abundance: many
d_gene: -
j_gene: TRBJ1-1
CDR3nt: TGCAGCGCCTCGGACAGTGAAGCTTTCTTT
CDR3aa: CSASDSEAFF

v_gene: TRBV7-8
abundance: many
d_gene: -
j_gene: TRBJ1-1
CDR3nt: TGTGCCAGCAGCGAGACGGGTATTGCGACTGAAGCTTTCTTT
CDR3aa: CASSETGIATEAFF

v_gene: TRBV5-1
abundance: many
d_gene: -
j_gene: TRBJ1-1
CDR3nt: TGCGCCAGCAGCTCCACCCTCAGGGCCATGAACACTGAAGCTTTCTTT
CDR3aa: CASSSTLRAMNTEAFF

v_gene: TRBV20-1
abundance: -
d_gene: -
j_gene: TRBJ2-5
CDR3nt: TGCAGTGCCCCGGCTCTAGTGAGTGTGGAGACCCAGTACTTC
CDR3aa: CSAPALVSVETQYF

v_gene: TRBV19
abundance: many
d_gene: TRBD2
j_gene: TRBJ2-5
CDR3nt: TGTGCCAGTAGCCCGGGGGGGCTCCGACAAGAGACCCAGTACTTC
CDR3aa: CASSPGGLRQETQYF

v_gene: TRBV9
abundance: many
d_gene: -
j_gene: TRBJ1-1
CDR3nt: TGTGCCAGCAGCGAGACGAACACTGAAGCTTTCTTT
CDR3aa: CASSETNTEAFF

v_gene: TRBV5-1
abundance: -
d_gene: -
j_gene: TRBJ2-1
CDR3nt: TGCGCCAGGCCGGCACAGGGACCCTACGAGCAGTTCTTC
CDR3aa: CARPAQGPYEQFF

v_gene: TRBV5-6
abundance: many
d_gene: -
j_gene: TRBJ2-7
CDR3nt: TGTGCCAGCAGCTGGAACGGCCACGAGCAGTACTTC
CDR3aa: CASSWNGHEQYF

v_gene: TRBV15
abundance: many
d_gene: -
j_gene: TRBJ2-5
CDR3nt: TGTGCCACCAGCAAACAGGGACACTCTCAAGAGACCCAGTACTTC
CDR3aa: CATSKQGHSQETQYF

v_gene: TRBV7-2
abundance: many
d_gene: TRBD2
j_gene: TRBJ2-7
CDR3nt: TGTGCCAGCAGCCCGACGGGGGGAGATTCCTACGAGCAGTACTTC
CDR3aa: CASSPTGGDSYEQYF

v_gene: TRBV20-1
abundance: many
d_gene: -
j_gene: TRBJ1-5
CDR3nt: TGCAGTGCTTCCCAGGGAAGAGGGAGCAATCAGCCCCAGCATTTT
CDR3aa: CSASQGRGSNQPQHF

v_gene: TRBV4-1
abundance: many
d_gene: TRBD1
j_gene: TRBJ1-2
CDR3nt: TGCGCCAGCAGCCAGGGCCGGGACAGGGGACCGTTAAACTATGGCTACACCTTC
CDR3aa: CASSQGRDRGPLNYGYTF

v_gene: TRBV7-2
abundance: few
d_gene: -
j_gene: TRBJ2-5
CDR3nt: TGTGCCAGCAGCTTAGCCCGGTTTGAGACCCAGTACTTC
CDR3aa: CASSLARFETQYF

v_gene: TRBV5-1
abundance: many
d_gene: TRBD1
j_gene: TRBJ1-2
CDR3nt: TGCGCCAGCAGCGCGATGGACAGGCTCTATGGCTACACCTTC
CDR3aa: CASSAMDRLYGYTF

v_gene: TRBV6-1
abundance: many
d_gene: -
j_gene: TRBJ1-5
CDR3nt: TGTGCCAGCATCGAAGTCGAGGGTGCGCCCCAGCATTTT
CDR3aa: CASIEVEGAPQHF

v_gene: TRBV29-1
abundance: many
d_gene: -
j_gene: TRBJ2-7
CDR3nt: TGCAGCGGCGCTGACAGACCCTACGAGCAGTACTTC
CDR3aa: CSGADRPYEQYF

v_gene: TRBV24-1
abundance: many
d_gene: -
j_gene: TRBJ2-4
CDR3nt: TGTGCCACCAGTGATTTTGGTGGCGGTAAAGCCAAAAACATTCAGTACTTC
CDR3aa: CATSDFGGGKAKNIQYF

v_gene: TRBV5-1
abundance: many
d_gene: -
j_gene: TRBJ2-4
CDR3nt: TGCGCCAGCAGCGGGTCACAGGGCGAGTCTTCCTACAAAAACATTCAGTACTTC
CDR3aa: CASSGSQGESSYKNIQYF

v_gene: TRBV20-1
abundance: many
d_gene: -
j_gene: TRBJ2-6
CDR3nt: TGCAGTGCCAAGGCGGGGAACTCTGGGGCCAACGTCCTGACTTTC
CDR3aa: CSAKAGNSGANVLTF

v_gene: TRBV6-1
abundance: -
d_gene: TRBD1
j_gene: TRBJ1-1
CDR3nt: TGTGCCAGCAGTGCGACGACAGGGGTCACTGAAGCTTTCTTT
CDR3aa: CASSATTGVTEAFF

v_gene: TRBV25-1
abundance: many
d_gene: -
j_gene: TRBJ1-6
CDR3nt: TGTGCCAGCAGTGCACCCAACAGGGCACCCCTCCACTTT
CDR3aa: CASSAPNRAPLHF

v_gene: TRBV19
abundance: many
d_gene: -
j_gene: TRBJ2-7
CDR3nt: TGTGCCAGTAGTGTTCGGGACAACTACGAGCAGTACTTC
CDR3aa: CASSVRDNYEQYF

v_gene: TRBV18
abundance: many
d_gene: TRBD1
j_gene: TRBJ2-7
CDR3nt: TGTGCCAGCTCAACCCTGACAGGGGGCCCCTACGAGCAGTACTTC
CDR3aa: CASSTLTGGPYEQYF

v_gene: TRBV20-1
abundance: many
d_gene: TRBD1
j_gene: TRBJ1-1
CDR3nt: TGCAGTGCTAGAGGTGGACAGGCTTACGCTTTCTTT
CDR3aa: CSARGGQAYAFF

v_gene: TRBV6-1
abundance: many
d_gene: TRBD2
j_gene: TRBJ2-5
CDR3nt: TGTGCCAGCAGTGGGGGACTAGCGCGGCGGGAGACCCAGTACTTC
CDR3aa: CASSGGLARRETQYF

v_gene: TRBV6-2/TRBV6-3
abundance: -
d_gene: TRBD2
j_gene: TRBJ2-2
CDR3nt: TGTGCCAGCAGTTACTCGGCGTCGGGACTAGGGATCACCGGGGAGCTGTTTTTT
CDR3aa: CASSYSASGLGITGELFF

v_gene: TRBV2
abundance: many
d_gene: -
j_gene: TRBJ2-7
CDR3nt: TGTGCCAGCCGCTTGACGGACAGTCTACGAGAGCAGTACTTC
CDR3aa: CASRLTDSLREQYF

v_gene: TRBV7-9
abundance: many
d_gene: -
j_gene: TRBJ2-7
CDR3nt: TGTGCCAGCAGCTTGGACCACTCCTACGAGCAGTACTTC
CDR3aa: CASSLDHSYEQYF

v_gene: TRBV18
abundance: many
d_gene: -
j_gene: TRBJ1-1
CDR3nt: TGTGCCAGCTCACCAAATGAAGGGGGCACTGAAGCTTTCTTT
CDR3aa: CASSPNEGGTEAFF

v_gene: TRBV5-5
abundance: many
d_gene: -
j_gene: TRBJ1-2
CDR3nt: TGTGCCAGCAGCTTGGACCGGGGGACTTACTATGGCTACACCTTC
CDR3aa: CASSLDRGTYYGYTF

v_gene: TRBV10-3
abundance: many
d_gene: -
j_gene: TRBJ1-1
CDR3nt: TGTGCCATCAGCCGGGCCTCGGAGACTGAAGCTTTCTTT
CDR3aa: CAISRASETEAFF

v_gene: TRBV12-3/TRBV12-4
abundance: -
d_gene: TRBD1
j_gene: TRBJ2-7
CDR3nt: TGTGCCAGCAGGGGGACAGGGAGTGGCTCCTACGAGCAGTACTTC
CDR3aa: CASRGTGSGSYEQYF

v_gene: TRBV20-1
abundance: many
d_gene: TRBD2
j_gene: TRBJ2-7
CDR3nt: TGCAGTGCTAGAAAACGGGGGGGGTTACCAGACGAGCAGTACTTC
CDR3aa: CSARKRGGLPDEQYF

v_gene: TRBV4-1
abundance: many
d_gene: TRBD2
j_gene: TRBJ2-5
CDR3nt: TGCGCCAGCAGCCCGACTAGCGGGAGGTTTCTTGAGACCCAGTACTTC
CDR3aa: CASSPTSGRFLETQYF

v_gene: TRBV15
abundance: many
d_gene: -
j_gene: TRBJ2-5
CDR3nt: TGTGCCACCAGCGCCGGGGCCCAGGGAGAGACCCAGTACTTC
CDR3aa: CATSAGAQGETQYF

v_gene: TRBV12-3/TRBV12-4
abundance: many
d_gene: -
j_gene: TRBJ2-1
CDR3nt: TGTGCCAGCAGGGCAGACGCCAACAATGAGCAGTTCTTC
CDR3aa: CASRADANNEQFF

v_gene: TRBV20-1
abundance: many
d_gene: -
j_gene: TRBJ2-7
CDR3nt: TGCAGTGCTAGGCCCCTCATTAGCGGTGGATACGAGCAGTACTTC
CDR3aa: CSARPLISGGYEQYF

v_gene: TRBV6-5
abundance: many
d_gene: -
j_gene: TRBJ1-2
CDR3nt: TGTGCCAGCAGTTACCTTGACAGAAACTATGGCTACACCTTC
CDR3aa: CASSYLDRNYGYTF

v_gene: TRBV12-3/TRBV12-4
abundance: many
d_gene: -
j_gene: TRBJ1-1
CDR3nt: TGTGCCAGCAGTCTTCAAATGGGGAACACTGAAGCTTTCTTT
CDR3aa: CASSLQMGNTEAFF

v_gene: TRBV6-5
abundance: -
d_gene: TRBD2
j_gene: TRBJ2-3
CDR3nt: TGTGCCAGCAGTTACTTCCCTAGCGGGAGTGCAGATACGCAGTATTTT
CDR3aa: CASSYFPSGSADTQYF